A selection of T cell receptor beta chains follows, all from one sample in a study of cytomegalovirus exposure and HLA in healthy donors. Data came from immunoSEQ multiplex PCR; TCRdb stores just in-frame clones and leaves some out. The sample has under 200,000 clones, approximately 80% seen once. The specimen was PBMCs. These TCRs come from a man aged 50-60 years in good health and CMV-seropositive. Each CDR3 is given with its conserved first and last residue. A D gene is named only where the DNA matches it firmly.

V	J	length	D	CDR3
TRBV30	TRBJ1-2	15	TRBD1	CAWSRGQGNGYGYTF
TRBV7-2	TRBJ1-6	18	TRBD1	CASSQWTGSSQKNSPLHF
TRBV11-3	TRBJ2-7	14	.	CASSLGTPRDEQYF
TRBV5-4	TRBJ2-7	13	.	CASSLVQGYEQYF
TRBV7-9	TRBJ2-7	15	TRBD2	CASSGSGGTSYEQYF
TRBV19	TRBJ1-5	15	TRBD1	CASSTGGRGNQPQHF
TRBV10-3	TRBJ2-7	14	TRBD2	CAISKTSELYEQYF
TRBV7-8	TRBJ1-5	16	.	CASSPARGTSNQPQHF
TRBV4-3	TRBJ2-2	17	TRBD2	CASSHIQLAGGTGELFF
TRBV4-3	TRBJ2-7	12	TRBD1	CASGTACYEQYF
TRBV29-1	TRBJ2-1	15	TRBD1	CSVGDRGQVDNEQFF
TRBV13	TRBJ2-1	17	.	CASSLVGGASSYNEQFF
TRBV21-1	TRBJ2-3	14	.	CASSTQGPTDTQYF
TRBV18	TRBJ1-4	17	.	CASSPRERAGANEKLFF
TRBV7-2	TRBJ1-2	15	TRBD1	CASSLAWGGTVGYTF
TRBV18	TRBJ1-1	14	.	CASSPPAGDTEAFF
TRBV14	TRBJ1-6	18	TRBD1	CASSQVPGQGDWGSPLHF
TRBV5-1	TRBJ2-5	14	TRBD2	CASSFSGNQETQYF
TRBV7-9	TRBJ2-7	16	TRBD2	CASSLGAGGRSYEQYF
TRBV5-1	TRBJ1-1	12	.	CASSLVGGIAFF
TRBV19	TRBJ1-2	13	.	CASSVTGITGYTF
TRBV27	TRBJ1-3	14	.	CASSFQGPGNTIYF
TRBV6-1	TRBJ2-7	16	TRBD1	CASSEAAGTANYEQYF
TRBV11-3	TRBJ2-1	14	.	CASSLGSAAGEQFF
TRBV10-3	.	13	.	CAISADRTYEQYF
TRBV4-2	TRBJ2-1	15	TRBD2	CASSLSGGPYNEQFF
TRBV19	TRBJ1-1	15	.	CASTTQTGGWTEAFF
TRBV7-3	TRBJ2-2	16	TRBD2	CASSLNAGANTGELFF
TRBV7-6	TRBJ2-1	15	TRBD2	CASSSSGGPDNEQFF
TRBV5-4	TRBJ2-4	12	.	CASSFGKNIQYF
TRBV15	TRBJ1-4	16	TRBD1	CATSRGRDRGLEKLFF
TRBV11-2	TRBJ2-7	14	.	CASSLGGAVYEQYF
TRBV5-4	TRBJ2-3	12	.	CASSLLEDTQYF